A single sample gave rise to the 16 T cell receptor beta chains below, sequenced in a study of shared clonotypes between healthy human individuals. Only in-frame clones appear in the TCRdb table, and some are missing; sequencing was by immunoSEQ multiplex PCR. The sample carries about 2.4 million clones, over 85% recorded once. The sequenced sample consisted of naive CD4+ T cells sorted from blood. The subset here: CD45RA+ positively selected. Receptors originate from a man younger than 30 in good health.

This sequence joins TRBV6-6 and TRBJ2-5; the match to TRBD2 covers 8 bases. The germline V gene has CDR1 MNHNY and CDR2 SVGAGI (reference sequence). This CDR3 has 15 amino acids. The trim removed 0 bases at V and 7 bases at J, leaving 7 bases unmatched. This CDR3 is CASSYSREAVGTQYF. The CDR3 DNA follows: TGTGCCAGCAGTTACTCGCGGGAGGCCGTCGGGACCCAGTACTTC.

The chain joins TRBV27 to TRBJ1-6, with 7 bases that match TRBD1. There are 18 residues in the CDR3. The germline V gene has CDR1 MNHEY and CDR2 SMNVEV (reference sequence). V shed 5 bases and J 0 bases; nucleotides not matched to a gene: 10. The chain's CDR3 is CASSIRTGLSSYNSPLHF. As DNA, the CDR3 is TGTGCCAGCAGTATCAGGACAGGTTTAAGCTCCTATAATTCACCCCTCCACTTT.

The chain has TRBV6-6 and TRBJ2-2; 8 positions agree with TRBD1. Germline CDR1 MNHNY, CDR2 SVGAGI (reference sequence). Trimming cost V 6 bases and J 4 bases; bases outside gene matches: 10. The CDR3 covers 16 residues. The chain's CDR3 is CASRSYTGGGTGELFF. For the CDR3, the DNA is TGTGCCAGCAGATCCTACACAGGGGGTGGCACCGGGGAGCTGTTTTTT.

The genes are TRBV4-2 and TRBJ1-2; 9 positions agree with TRBD1. The CDR3 runs 16 residues. The junction had 7 bases not matched to a gene; V was cut back by 1 base and J by 4 bases. CDR1 and CDR2 from the germline V gene are LGHNA and YNFKEQ. Here the CDR3 DNA reads TGTGCCAGCAGCCAAGCTAGGGGACAGGGAGGCTATGGCTACACCTTC. Its protein is CASSQARGQGGYGYTF.

The CDR3 DNA sequence: TGCGCCAGCAGCCCCGGAACTACGACACTGAACACTGAAGCTTTCTTT. Translating it yields CASSPGTTTLNTEAFF. J is TRBJ1-1 and V is TRBV5-1; D is undetermined. The ends were cut back, 4 bases at V and 0 bases at J, with 16 bases in the middle. The germline gives CDR1 SGHRS, CDR2 YFSETQ. This CDR3 comprises 16 residues.

The rearrangement links TRBV6-5 to TRBJ2-1; D assignment may be TRBD1 or TRBD2 (6 bases each). Germline assignment: CDR1 MNHEY and CDR2 SVGAGI. CDR3 size: 15 residues. Deletions cut 8 bases from V and 3 bases from J, with 17 bases between. The CDR3 reads CASAQGRSIYNEQFF. The CDR3 region has the DNA TGTGCCAGCGCCCAGGGGAGGTCTATCTACAATGAGCAGTTCTTC.

About this clone: Other DNA variants within this sample encode the same CDR3. The rearrangement uses TRBV4-3 and TRBJ2-1, with TRBD2 identical over 8 bases. V lost 0 bases and J lost 4; bases outside the gene matches: 2. Germline values: CDR1 LGHNA, CDR2 YSLEER. The CDR3 runs to 15 residues. CDR3 nucleotide sequence: TGCGCCAGCAGCCAAGAAAGCGGGAGTTACAATGAGCAGTTCTTC. Amino acids: CASSQESGSYNEQFF.

This chain connects TRBV6-1 to TRBJ2-3; no firm D call. Germline CDR1 is MNHNS and CDR2 is SASEGT. The CDR3 loop spans 15 amino acids. Trimming removed 2 bases at V and 0 bases at J, with 9 bases between. In nucleotides, the CDR3 is TGTGCCAGCAGTGAAACGGCGAGCAGCACAGATACGCAGTATTTT. Translating it yields CASSETASSTDTQYF.

The rearrangement uses TRBV18 and TRBJ1-5; 7 bases line up with TRBD1. J gave up 6 bases and V 6 bases, and 8 bases lay outside the gene matches. The CDR3 is 14 residues long. Germline loops: CDR1 KGHSH, CDR2 LQKENI. The CDR3 bases are TGTGCCAGCTCCAGGGACAGTTCAACTCAGCCCCAGCATTTT. Protein product: CASSRDSSTQPQHF.

The CDR3 DNA follows: TGTGCCAGCAGTGAAGCTAGCGGACCCTCCTACGAGCAGTACTTC. It encodes CASSEASGPSYEQYF. The chain links TRBV6-1 to TRBJ2-7; D might be TRBD2 (6 bases). The CDR3 is 15 amino acids. The germline CDR1 and CDR2 sequences are MNHNS and SASEGT. Trimming removed 0 bases at V and 0 bases at J, with 9 bases between.

The DNA for the CDR3 is TGTGCCAGCAGCTTGCAGGGATCGGGACAAGAGACCCAGTACTTC. It encodes CASSLQGSGQETQYF. The rearrangement uses TRBV7-8 and TRBJ2-5; D may correspond to TRBD1 or TRBD2 (5 bases each). Germline V gene data show CDR1 as SGHVS and CDR2 as FQNEAQ. Trimming took 3 bases from V and 2 from J, leaving 13 bases between them. There are 15 residues in the CDR3.

The chain employs TRBV30 and TRBJ1-3; the D gene is possibly TRBD1 (5 bases). Germline values: CDR1 GTSNPN, CDR2 SVGIG (reference sequence). The CDR3 sequence is 13 residues long. V lost 6 bases, J lost 1 base, and 10 bases lay in between. CDR3 sequence reads: CACHDRSGNTIYF. The CDR3 DNA is TGTGCCTGCCACGACAGATCTGGAAACACCATATATTTT. Combining the CDR3 with reference TRBV30 and TRBJ1-3 gives the whole variable domain SQTIHQWPATLVQPVGSPLSLECTVEGTSNPNLYWYRQAAGRGLQLLFYSVGIGQISSEVPQNLSASRPQDRQFILSSKKLLLSDSGFYLCACHDRSGNTIYFGEGSWLTVV.

This chain uses TRBV5-1 with TRBJ2-3; D may be TRBD1 (7 bases). V was pared by 4 bases and J by 3 bases, with 21 bases between. The germline V gene encodes CDR1 SGHRS and CDR2 YFSETQ. The CDR3 is 17 amino acids. DNA of the CDR3: TGCGCCAGCAGCCGAACCCGGACAGGTGGAGGGACAGATACGCAGTATTTT. This sequence encodes CASSRTRTGGGTDTQYF.

This clone occurred once. The V gene is TRBV10-3, the J gene TRBJ2-5; the match to TRBD2 covers 7 bases. Germline CDR1 and CDR2: ENHRY and SYGVKD. This CDR3 comprises 15 residues. The trim removed 3 bases at V and 5 bases at J, leaving 9 bases unmatched. For the CDR3, the DNA is TGTGCCATCAGTGATCGGGGGAGGGAGGGGGAGACCCAGTACTTC. Translated, it gives CAISDRGREGETQYF.

This sequence joins TRBV6-1 and TRBJ2-7, with D possibly matching TRBD2 (5 bases). Germline V gene lookup returns CDR1 MNHNS and CDR2 SASEGT. The CDR3 spans 13 residues. Trimming pared 6 bases from V and 7 bases from J, leaving 16 bases between. The chain's CDR3 is CASSPGIDLEQYF. CDR3 sequence (DNA): TGTGCCAGCAGCCCCGGGATCGACCTGGAGCAGTACTTC.

The V gene is TRBV30, the J gene TRBJ1-2, with D hard to call. The V and J ends lost 8 bases and 6 bases respectively, with 19 bases between them. This CDR3 spans 13 amino acids. CDR1 is GTSNPN and CDR2 is SVGIG in the germline V gene (reference sequence). CDR3 bases: TGTGCCCGAACGGGGTGGGGATCAGATGGCTACACCTTC. Encoded protein: CARTGWGSDGYTF.